Here is one T cell receptor (beta chain) with its context. What this receptor recognizes is not known. The record has no base qualities; no much larger clone is one base away. The sample comes from a study of a mutant IDH1 vaccine in newly diagnosed glioma (dated by TCRdb to the early 2020s). Concerning the study at large: Patients were given eight vaccinations, in weeks 1, 3, 5, 7, 11, 15, 19 and 23, which matched visits V03 through V10. Vaccination began 4-6 weeks after radiotherapy alone, or alongside temozolomide cycles in the chemotherapy-containing groups. The roughly 33 treated patients were approximately 62% male and 37.5% female, with a mean age of about 38 years. Prior to enrollment, patients had been given standard therapy consisting of radiotherapy alone, temozolomide alone, or radiochemotherapy with temozolomide, with the combination given to most patients. Peripheral blood was collected at six visits: V03 (baseline), V05, V07, V10, V12 and V13. For exploratory analyses, about 25 treated patients had longitudinal TCRB deep sequencing done wherever samples were available. Study-level results and caveats: Pseudoprogression seemed to be unrelated to changes in the top peripheral T cell clonotypes found by TCRB sequencing. Selection of PBMC samples for TCRB deep sequencing was based on availability. It was noted by the authors that analyses of patient blood samples could not be reproduced owing to sample limitations. Across multiple MHC alleles, vaccine-induced immune responses were seen in around 93% of patients.

Cut back by 6 bases and 11 bases, the V and J ends lie 12 bases apart. Looking up the germline V gene (reference sequence) yields CDR1 MNHEY and CDR2 SMNVEV. The CDR3 spans 11 residues, from the cysteine through the phenylalanine. The kept DNA is CDR3 alone, 33 bases in frame from the first base. Taken with the paper, the label for time point translates to: week 5, during vaccination. A 20-mer mutant IDH1 peptide at 300 micrograms in Montanide made up each vaccine dose, which was injected subcutaneously together with topical imiquimod. Newly diagnosed WHO grade 3 or 4 IDH1-mutant astrocytomas showing loss of nuclear ATRX were present in the donors. The samples were drawn from NOA16, a multicentre, single-arm, open-label phase I trial in Germany that tested a mutant IDH1 peptide vaccine in humans for the first time. Genomic DNA for TCRB sequencing was extracted from EDTA blood using the DNeasy Blood and Tissue Kit.

Library method: the immunoSEQ multiplex PCR assay. Rearranged TCR beta chain sequences were amplified with the hsTCRB Kit following the manufacturer's protocol. Sequencing of TCRB libraries was carried out on an Illumina MiSeq. The study's processing was this. The kit vendor's proprietary platform handled demultiplexing, trimming and gene mapping. The clones in this table, taken by TCRdb from immuneACCESS, are in-frame only. Not every clone is retained; where verified, under half of the shortfall comes from an unresolved V gene, and the cause of the rest is unknown. The V and J calls and clone size come from that table; D and trimming were worked out from the DNA. The sample table records roughly 62,000 clones; 80% to 90% of these occur just once. Approximately 7.4% of the sample is in the top ten clones.

The source was PBMCs, collected from a glioma patient whose treatment included an IDH1 peptide vaccine. This TCR derives from a woman between 45 and 65 years old with glioma. The chain joins TRBV27 to TRBJ2-3; the D gene could be TRBD1 or TRBD2, each one agreeing over 6 bases. In nucleotides, the sequence is TGTGCCAGCAGCCACGGGGGCCAGCAGTATTTT. It is translated as CASSHGGQQYF.